This is a list of T cell receptor beta chains from one sample in a study of T cell repertoires in cytomegalovirus infection. Each CDR3 protein is one row after TCRdb ran MiXCR on the reads. The sample carries hundreds of thousands of distinct CDR3 sequences, 9.5% recorded once. The sequencing sample was made of PBMCs. The source is a human donor in good health (CMV status not recorded). Some clones in this sample may be carry-over from other donors' samples. Both conserved end residues are part of each CDR3. Fields, in order: clone size, D gene, V gene, J gene, CDR3 DNA, CDR3 protein. The D gene is left open where the match is weak. Size values are once, few and many counts, or a class for expanded clones, and some rows have none.

size: NA
D: NA
V: TRBV2
J: TRBJ2-7
DNA: TGTGCCAGCAAGACCTCTCTCTACGAGCAGTACTTC
CDR3: CASKTSLYEQYF

size: few
D: NA
V: TRBV6-2/TRBV6-3
J: TRBJ2-3
DNA: TGTGCCAGCAGCAACACCCCAGGGGTTAGAACAGATACGCAGTATTTT
CDR3: CASSNTPGVRTDTQYF

size: many
D: TRBD1
V: TRBV4-2
J: TRBJ2-1
DNA: TGTGCCAGCAGCCAAGACCCGCAGGGGGCTAATGAGCAGTTCTTC
CDR3: CASSQDPQGANEQFF

size: NA
D: TRBD1
V: TRBV5-6
J: TRBJ2-3
DNA: TGTGCCAGCAGCGTTCGACAGGGGGCGGGAGATACGCAGTATTTT
CDR3: CASSVRQGAGDTQYF

size: NA
D: TRBD1
V: TRBV29-1
J: TRBJ2-7
DNA: TGCAGCGCCGGACAGGTATTCTCCTACGAGCAGTACTTC
CDR3: CSAGQVFSYEQYF

size: NA
D: TRBD2
V: TRBV28
J: TRBJ2-7
DNA: TGTGCCAGCCGCGGGACTAGCGGACCCTACGAGCAGTACTTC
CDR3: CASRGTSGPYEQYF

size: few
D: NA
V: TRBV27
J: TRBJ2-5
DNA: TGTGCCAGCAGCCTGAGGACGGATTTGCAAGAGACCCAGTACTTC
CDR3: CASSLRTDLQETQYF

size: few
D: NA
V: TRBV7-9
J: TRBJ2-7
DNA: TGTGCCAGCAGCCCAGAGGGTCTCGAGCAGTACTTC
CDR3: CASSPEGLEQYF

size: many
D: NA
V: TRBV7-2
J: TRBJ1-2
DNA: TGTGCCAGCAGCTTAGATACGGGATCTCGCTATGGCTACACCTTC
CDR3: CASSLDTGSRYGYTF

size: NA
D: NA
V: TRBV19
J: TRBJ1-4
DNA: TGTGCCAGTAGTGCGGACGGGGATGAAAAACTGTTTTTT
CDR3: CASSADGDEKLFF

size: NA
D: TRBD2
V: TRBV27
J: TRBJ2-1
DNA: TGTGCCAGCAGGGGCCCTAGCGGCTACAATGAGCAGTTCTTC
CDR3: CASRGPSGYNEQFF

size: many
D: TRBD2
V: TRBV12-3/TRBV12-4
J: TRBJ2-6
DNA: TGTGCCAGCAGTCTAGCGGTTTCACGCTCTGGGGCCAACGTCCTGACTTTC
CDR3: CASSLAVSRSGANVLTF

size: many
D: TRBD2
V: TRBV19
J: TRBJ2-5
DNA: TGTGCCAGTAGTAAACCAGCGGGACGGGATGGGGAGACCCAGTACTTC
CDR3: CASSKPAGRDGETQYF

size: many
D: NA
V: TRBV4-2
J: TRBJ2-7
DNA: TGTGCCAGCAGCCAGGGGGCAACCTACGAGCAGTACTTC
CDR3: CASSQGATYEQYF

size: many
D: NA
V: TRBV12-3/TRBV12-4
J: TRBJ1-4
DNA: TGTGCCAGCAGTACGACGGGAGGGAGTGAAAAACTGTTTTTT
CDR3: CASSTTGGSEKLFF

size: NA
D: TRBD1
V: TRBV7-6
J: TRBJ2-1
DNA: TGTGTCAGCAGCCCTCTTGTTGGAACCGGGACAGGGAACCATGAGCAGTTCTTC
CDR3: CVSSPLVGTGTGNHEQFF

size: many
D: TRBD1
V: TRBV7-6
J: TRBJ2-7
DNA: TGTGCCAGCAGCACCCGGGACAGCTCCTACGAGCAGTACTTC
CDR3: CASSTRDSSYEQYF

size: few
D: TRBD1
V: TRBV18
J: TRBJ1-6
DNA: TGTGCCAGCTCACCAGGGGGACAGTTTAATTCACCCCTCCACTTT
CDR3: CASSPGGQFNSPLHF

size: few
D: TRBD2
V: TRBV6-2/TRBV6-3
J: TRBJ2-2
DNA: TGTGCCAGCCGCTTAGGACTAGCGGGAGCGGTCGGGGAGCTGTTTTTT
CDR3: CASRLGLAGAVGELFF

size: NA
D: TRBD1
V: TRBV6-2/TRBV6-3
J: TRBJ1-2
DNA: TGTGCCACCGCGACAGGGTTTCGCGGCTACACCTTC
CDR3: CATATGFRGYTF

size: NA
D: NA
V: TRBV7-2
J: TRBJ2-3
DNA: TGTGCCAGCAGCCACTCCCTTACAGATACGCAGTATTTT
CDR3: CASSHSLTDTQYF

size: NA
D: TRBD2
V: TRBV29-1
J: TRBJ2-3
DNA: TGCAGCGTTGACAGGCGGGAGGGTGGAGATACGCAGTATTTT
CDR3: CSVDRREGGDTQYF

size: few
D: TRBD1
V: TRBV7-2
J: TRBJ2-2
DNA: TGTGCCAGCAGCCCTCGAGGGGGCGAGGCGGTCACCGGGGAGCTGTTTTTT
CDR3: CASSPRGGEAVTGELFF

size: few
D: TRBD1
V: TRBV7-9
J: TRBJ1-1
DNA: TGTGCCAGCAGCACCCCTCTTTCAGGGGGGAGGGCTGAAGCTTTCTTT
CDR3: CASSTPLSGGRAEAFF

size: many
D: NA
V: TRBV6-6
J: TRBJ2-5
DNA: TGTGCCAGCAGTTACGACATACTCGGCGGTGAGACCCAGTACTTC
CDR3: CASSYDILGGETQYF

size: NA
D: NA
V: TRBV12-5
J: TRBJ2-5
DNA: TGTGCTAGTGGTTTGGGACAGTCCCAAGAGACCCAGTACTTC
CDR3: CASGLGQSQETQYF

size: many
D: TRBD2
V: TRBV7-2
J: TRBJ2-7
DNA: TGTGCCAGCAGCTTTAGCGGGGGGAAGGACGAGCAGTACTTC
CDR3: CASSFSGGKDEQYF

size: NA
D: NA
V: TRBV6-8
J: TRBJ2-1
DNA: TGTGCCAGCAGGAGAACCGGGACTCCGAGTGACAATGAGCAGTTCTTC
CDR3: CASRRTGTPSDNEQFF

size: many
D: TRBD2
V: TRBV6-1
J: TRBJ2-2
DNA: TGTGCCAGCCGCTGGGGACTATCGAACACCGGGGAGCTGTTTTTT
CDR3: CASRWGLSNTGELFF

size: few
D: NA
V: TRBV19
J: TRBJ1-1
DNA: TGTGCCAGTAGTAGAGAATGGGGGGCTACGAACACTGAAGCTTTCTTT
CDR3: CASSREWGATNTEAFF

size: NA
D: NA
V: TRBV11-2
J: TRBJ1-5
DNA: TGTGCCAGCAGCCCAATCGACAGGTTCCCTAGCAATCAGCCCCAGCATTTT
CDR3: CASSPIDRFPSNQPQHF

size: few
D: NA
V: TRBV7-8
J: TRBJ2-7
DNA: TGTGCCAGCAGCTTAGGGGCTAGCCCCCCCTACGAGCAGTACTTC
CDR3: CASSLGASPPYEQYF

size: many
D: TRBD1
V: TRBV7-8
J: TRBJ2-2
DNA: TGTGCCAGCAGCTTAGCGCGCGGGACAGGGGGTTTGGCCGGGGAGCTGTTTTTT
CDR3: CASSLARGTGGLAGELFF

size: NA
D: TRBD1
V: TRBV27
J: TRBJ2-7
DNA: TGTGCCAGCAGTTTATCGTGGGGACAGCCTGAGCAGTACTTC
CDR3: CASSLSWGQPEQYF

size: NA
D: TRBD1
V: TRBV7-9
J: TRBJ1-2
DNA: TGTGCCAGCAGCTTTCCCGGACAGGGCCCACCAAGCTATGGCTACACCTTC
CDR3: CASSFPGQGPPSYGYTF

size: few
D: NA
V: TRBV5-4
J: TRBJ1-1
DNA: TGTGCCAGCAGCCCCGATCTCAACACTGAAGCTTTCTTT
CDR3: CASSPDLNTEAFF

size: many
D: TRBD2
V: TRBV7-2
J: TRBJ2-3
DNA: TGTGCCAGCATCCCCCCGGGACTAGGGGTTCCAGATACGCAGTATTTT
CDR3: CASIPPGLGVPDTQYF